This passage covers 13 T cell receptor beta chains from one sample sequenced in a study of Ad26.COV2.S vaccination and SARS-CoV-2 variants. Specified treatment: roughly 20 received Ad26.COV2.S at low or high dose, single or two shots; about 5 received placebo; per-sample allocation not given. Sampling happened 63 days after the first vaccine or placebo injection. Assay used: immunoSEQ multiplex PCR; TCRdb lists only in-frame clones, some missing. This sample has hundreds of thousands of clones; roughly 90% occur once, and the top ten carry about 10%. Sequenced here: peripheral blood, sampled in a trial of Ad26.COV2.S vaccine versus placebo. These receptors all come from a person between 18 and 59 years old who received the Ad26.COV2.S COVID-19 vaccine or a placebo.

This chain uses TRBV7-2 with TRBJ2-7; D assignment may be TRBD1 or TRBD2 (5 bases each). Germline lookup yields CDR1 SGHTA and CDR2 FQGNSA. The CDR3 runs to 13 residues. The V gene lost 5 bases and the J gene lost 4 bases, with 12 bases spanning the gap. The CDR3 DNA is TGTGCCAGCAGCCCGGTGGGGGTTTACGAGCAGTACTTC. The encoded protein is CASSPVGVYEQYF.

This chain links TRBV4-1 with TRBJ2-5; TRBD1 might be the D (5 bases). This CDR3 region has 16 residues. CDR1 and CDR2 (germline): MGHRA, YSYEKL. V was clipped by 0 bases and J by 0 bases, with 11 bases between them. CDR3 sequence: CASSQEGPAYQETQYF. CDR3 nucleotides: TGCGCCAGCAGCCAAGAGGGGCCTGCGTACCAAGAGACCCAGTACTTC.

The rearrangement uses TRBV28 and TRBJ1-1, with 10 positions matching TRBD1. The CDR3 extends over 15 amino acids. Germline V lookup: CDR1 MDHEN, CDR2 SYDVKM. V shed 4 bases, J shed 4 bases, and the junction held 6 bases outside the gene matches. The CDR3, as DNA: TGTGCCAGCAGTTCCGGGACAGGGGTATTCACTGAAGCTTTCTTT. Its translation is CASSSGTGVFTEAFF. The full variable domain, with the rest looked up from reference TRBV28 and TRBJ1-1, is DVKVTQSSRYLVKRTGEKVFLECVQDMDHENMFWYRQDPGLGLRLIYFSYDVKMKEKGDIPEGYSVSREKKERFSLILESASTNQTSMYLCASSSGTGVFTEAFFGQGTRLTVV.

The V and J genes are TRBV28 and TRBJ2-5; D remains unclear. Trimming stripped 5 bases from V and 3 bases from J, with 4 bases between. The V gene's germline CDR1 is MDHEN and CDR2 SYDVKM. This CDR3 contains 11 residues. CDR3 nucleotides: TGTGCCAGCAGTACTAAAGAGACCCAGTACTTC. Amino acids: CASSTKETQYF.

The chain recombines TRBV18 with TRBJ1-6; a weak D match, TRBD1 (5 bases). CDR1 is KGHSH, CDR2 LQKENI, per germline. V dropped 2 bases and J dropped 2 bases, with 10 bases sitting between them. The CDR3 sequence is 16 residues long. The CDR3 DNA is TGTGCCAGCTCACCAGATCGACAGACCTATAATTCACCCCTCCACTTT. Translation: CASSPDRQTYNSPLHF.

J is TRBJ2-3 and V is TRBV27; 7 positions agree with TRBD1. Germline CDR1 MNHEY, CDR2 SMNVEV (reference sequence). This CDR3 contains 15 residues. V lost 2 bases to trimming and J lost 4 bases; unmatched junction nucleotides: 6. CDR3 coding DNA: TGTGCCAGCAGTTTAGGGGCAGGGGGAGCAGATACGCAGTATTTT. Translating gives CASSLGAGGADTQYF.

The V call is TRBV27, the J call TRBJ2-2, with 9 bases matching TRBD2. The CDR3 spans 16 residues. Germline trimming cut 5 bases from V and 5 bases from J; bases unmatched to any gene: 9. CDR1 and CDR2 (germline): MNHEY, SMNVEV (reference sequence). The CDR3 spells CASSQWGLAETGELFF. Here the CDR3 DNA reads TGTGCCAGCAGTCAATGGGGACTAGCAGAAACCGGGGAGCTGTTTTTT.

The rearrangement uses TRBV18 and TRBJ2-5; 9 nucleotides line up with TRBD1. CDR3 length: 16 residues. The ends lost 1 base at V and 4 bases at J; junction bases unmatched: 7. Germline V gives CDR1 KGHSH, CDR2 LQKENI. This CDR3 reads CASSPLGQGFVETQYF. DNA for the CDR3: TGTGCCAGCTCACCACTGGGACAGGGTTTTGTAGAGACCCAGTACTTC.

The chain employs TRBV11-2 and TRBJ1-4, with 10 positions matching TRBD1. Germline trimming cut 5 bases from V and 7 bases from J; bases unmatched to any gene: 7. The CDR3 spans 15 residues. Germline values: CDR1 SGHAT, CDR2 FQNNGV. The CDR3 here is CASSPVRTGGEKLFF. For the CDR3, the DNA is TGTGCCAGCAGCCCCGTACGGACAGGGGGTGAAAAACTGTTTTTT.

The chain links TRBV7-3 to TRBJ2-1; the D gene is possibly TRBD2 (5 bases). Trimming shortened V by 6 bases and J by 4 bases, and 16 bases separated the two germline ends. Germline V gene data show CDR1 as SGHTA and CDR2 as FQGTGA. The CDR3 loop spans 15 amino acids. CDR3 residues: CASSSLASPYNEQFF. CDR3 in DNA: TGTGCCAGCAGTTCCTTAGCGTCCCCGTACAATGAGCAGTTCTTC.

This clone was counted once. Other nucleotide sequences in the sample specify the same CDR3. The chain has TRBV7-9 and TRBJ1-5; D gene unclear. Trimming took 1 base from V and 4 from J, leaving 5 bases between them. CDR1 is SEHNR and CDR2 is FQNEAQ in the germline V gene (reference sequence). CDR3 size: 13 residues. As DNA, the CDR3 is TGTGCCAGCAGCTTAGACGGAAATCAGCCCCAGCATTTT. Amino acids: CASSLDGNQPQHF.

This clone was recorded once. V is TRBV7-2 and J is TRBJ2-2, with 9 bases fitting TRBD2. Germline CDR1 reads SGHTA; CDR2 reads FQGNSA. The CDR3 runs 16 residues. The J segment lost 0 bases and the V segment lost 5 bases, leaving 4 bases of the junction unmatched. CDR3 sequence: CASSMGLAPNTGELFF. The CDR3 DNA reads TGTGCCAGCAGCATGGGACTAGCCCCGAACACCGGGGAGCTGTTTTTT.

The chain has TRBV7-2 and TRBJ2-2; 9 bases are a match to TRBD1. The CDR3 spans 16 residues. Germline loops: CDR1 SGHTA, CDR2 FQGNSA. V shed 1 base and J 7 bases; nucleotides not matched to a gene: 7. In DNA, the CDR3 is TGTGCCAGCAGCTTAGAAGGGACAGGGTTACTCGGGGAGCTGTTTTTT. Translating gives CASSLEGTGLLGELFF.